This T cell receptor (beta chain) was captured in a study of identical twins. Only a few counts were recorded for this clonotype. Each CDR3 protein is one row after TCRdb ran MiXCR on the 5' RACE reads. The sample records around 450,000 distinct CDR3 sequences, 12% to 15% being singletons. These sequences were also reported in another study, on yellow fever vaccine responses in identical twins.

The sequence was collected from a woman between 18 and 29 years old in good health. Sequencing was done on a sample of CD4+ T cells sorted from blood.

CDR3 bases: TGTGCCATCAGCTTAGCGGGGGACACCTACGAGCAGTACTTC. Its translation: CAISLAGDTYEQYF. This chain connects TRBV10-3 to TRBJ2-7; TRBD2 aligns across 9 bases. There are 14 residues in the CDR3. Germline V gives CDR1 ENHRY, CDR2 SYGVKD. After removal of 6 bases from V and 2 bases from J, the junction contained 5 bases not matched to a gene.